Following are 13 T cell receptor beta chains from one sample sequenced in a study of T cell clones after liver transplantation (dated by TCRdb to the late 2010s). The library relied on the immunoSEQ multiplex PCR assay. TCRdb re-hosts the immuneACCESS table, in-frame sequences only. Its copies lack some clones; in the studies checked, an unresolved V gene accounts for under half of them, and the cause for the rest is not known. The sample contains some 70,000 clones, roughly 90% of them found a single time. The ten biggest clones cover roughly 2.5% of the sample. The sample's time point label, in plain terms: pre-transplant. Source: CD4+ T cells from blood, taken before liver transplant. The receptors were sampled from a human donor who received a liver transplant.

V gene TRBV6-6 combines with J gene TRBJ2-2; D unclear. V was cut by 0 bases and J by 4 bases, with 6 bases left in between. Germline CDR1 MNHNY, CDR2 SVGAGI (reference sequence). The CDR3 has 14 residues. CDR3 DNA: TGTGCCAGCAGTTACTCGTTGGTCACCGGGGAGCTGTTTTTT. This translates into CASSYSLVTGELFF.

The chain combines TRBV7-9 with TRBJ2-7, with D unclear. V dropped 2 bases and J dropped 5 bases, with 7 bases sitting between them. This CDR3 has 12 amino acids. Germline-derived CDR1 and CDR2 are SEHNR and FQNEAQ (reference sequence). CDR3 loop: CASSLHVNEQYF. The DNA for the CDR3 is TGTGCCAGCAGCTTACACGTCAACGAGCAGTACTTC.

The chain combines TRBV6-5 with TRBJ2-3; possible D gene TRBD1, 6 bases. The germline V and J ends were trimmed by 4 bases and 2 bases, with 10 bases remaining between them. Germline V gene lookup returns CDR1 MNHEY and CDR2 SVGAGI. This CDR3 comprises 14 residues. The CDR3 loop reads CASSLGQFTDTQYF. CDR3 nucleotides: TGTGCCAGCAGTTTAGGACAGTTCACAGATACGCAGTATTTT.

The V and J genes are TRBV5-4 and TRBJ2-3, with a tentative D call TRBD2 (5 bases). The CDR3 length is 15 residues. CDR1 is SGHNT, CDR2 YYREEE, per germline (reference sequence). The germline V and J ends were trimmed by 2 bases and 2 bases, with 12 bases remaining between them. The CDR3 reads CASSFPGSVTDTQYF. In DNA, the CDR3 is TGTGCCAGCAGCTTCCCGGGATCCGTCACAGATACGCAGTATTTT.

The CDR3 region is CASSSLLAGNEQFF. In DNA, the CDR3 is TGTGCCAGCAGTTCGCTACTAGCGGGGAATGAGCAGTTCTTC. The chain couples TRBV6-6 to TRBJ2-1; TRBD2 agrees at 10 bases. V lost 4 bases to trimming and J lost 7 bases; unmatched junction nucleotides: 4. The CDR3 runs 14 residues. Per germline, CDR1 MNHNY and CDR2 SVGAGI (reference sequence).

The chain recombines TRBV29-1 with TRBJ2-5; possible D gene TRBD2, 6 bases. This CDR3 region has 17 residues. V was trimmed by 5 bases and J by 5 bases, leaving 27 bases between them. Germline V gene lookup returns CDR1 SQVTM and CDR2 ANQGSEA. The CDR3, as DNA: TGCAGCGTTTCCCCTTGGGGAATTTCCGGGAGAGGGGAGACCCAGTACTTC. This codes for CSVSPWGISGRGETQYF.

This chain uses TRBV5-4 with TRBJ2-7, with D maybe TRBD2 (6 bases). The CDR3 spans 13 residues. CDR1 and CDR2 (germline): SGHNT, YYREEE (reference sequence). V lost 9 bases and J 1 base, leaving 14 bases between the germline ends. The CDR3 DNA reads TGTGCCACGGGGCGGGGACCTTCCTACGAGCAGTACTTC. Its protein product is CATGRGPSYEQYF.

The chain employs TRBV28 and TRBJ1-2, with no clear D. Germline-derived CDR1 and CDR2 are MDHEN and SYDVKM. V lost 7 bases and J 8 bases, leaving 20 bases between the germline ends. The CDR3 consists of 14 residues. In DNA form, the CDR3 reads TGTGCCAGCACCCTTGGGAGGGTATCCTTAGGCTACACCTTC. It codes for CASTLGRVSLGYTF.

Details on this clone: The same CDR3 can be traced to other DNA sequences in this sample. The V gene is TRBV7-3, the J gene TRBJ2-2, with a tentative D call TRBD1 (5 bases). The ends were cut back, 2 bases at V and 5 bases at J, with 9 bases in the middle. The CDR3 sequence is 14 residues long. The germline gives CDR1 SGHTA, CDR2 FQGTGA. Written as DNA, the CDR3 is TGTGCCAGCAGCTTATATCAGGGAACCGGGGAGCTGTTTTTT. Encoded protein: CASSLYQGTGELFF. The full variable domain, in which reference TRBV7-3 and TRBJ2-2 provide the parts outside the CDR3, is GAGVSQTPSNKVTEKGKYVELRCDPISGHTALYWYRQSLGQGPEFLIYFQGTGAADDSGLPNDRFFAVRPEGSVSTLKIQRTERGDSAVYLCASSLYQGTGELFFGEGSRLTVL.

Comments on this clone: Sequence at one end of the junction differs from germline and may be a read error. The chain uses TRBV6-5 and TRBJ2-3; D is undetermined. This CDR3 comprises 13 residues. Germline V CDR1 and CDR2: MNHEY, SVGAGI. The CDR3, as DNA: TGTGCCAGCAGTTACTCGCAATCCCAGAGTTTGGATTTT. Protein product: CASSYSQSQSLDF.

This clone came up once. The chain recombines TRBV10-3 with TRBJ1-2, with D tentatively TRBD1 (6 bases). With 7 bases removed from V and 0 bases from J, the gap between germline ends came to 15 bases. Germline CDR1 and CDR2: ENHRY and SYGVKD. The CDR3 is 15 amino acids. The CDR3 here is CAITEGTYSNYGYTF. Written as DNA, the CDR3 is TGTGCCATCACCGAGGGGACATACTCTAACTATGGCTACACCTTC.

The chain joins TRBV15 to TRBJ2-7; D unresolved. The CDR3 loop spans 17 amino acids. V shed 3 bases and J shed 0 bases, with 18 bases lying between them. Germline CDR1 and CDR2: LNHNV and YYDKDF (reference sequence). CDR3 in amino acids: CATSSGRNSWDSYEQYF. The CDR3 bases are TGTGCCACCAGCAGTGGAAGAAACAGTTGGGACTCCTACGAGCAGTACTTC.

This chain joins TRBV9 and TRBJ2-7, with D perhaps TRBD2 (6 bases). This CDR3 comprises 13 residues. Trimming took off 5 bases at V and 7 bases at J, with 16 bases between the two ends. Germline CDR1 reads SGDLS; CDR2 reads YYNGEE. DNA of the CDR3: TGTGCCAGCAGTTCAGAGGCGGGGAGGGAGCAGTACTTC. It yields the protein CASSSEAGREQYF.